This entry lists 18 T cell receptor beta chains sequenced from one sample in a study of T-cell reconstitution after alpha-beta-depleted transplantation in children. A library of TCRbeta sequences, prepared with unique molecular identifiers, was generated. One entry per CDR3 protein results from TCRdb running MiXCR on the PCR reads. This sample has 440,000 or so distinct CDR3 sequences, with around 46% found just once. The source was PBMCs, collected before TCRalphabeta/CD19-depleted stem cell transplant. The receptors were gathered from a girl under 10 years old with aplastic anemia, due to receive a stem cell transplant.

The sample holds a few counts of this clonotype. The chain employs TRBV12-3 or TRBV12-4 and TRBJ2-1; unclear D gene. V was clipped by 3 bases and J by 4 bases, with 10 bases between them. There are 14 residues in the CDR3. The DNA for the CDR3 is TGTGCCAGCAGTTTCTCGAGAGATTACAATGAGCAGTTCTTC. This translates into CASSFSRDYNEQFF.

V usage is TRBV12-3 or TRBV12-4 and J usage is TRBJ1-4; TRBD1 might be the D (5 bases). The CDR3 is made up of 14 amino acids. Trimming pared 9 bases from V and 3 bases from J, leaving 14 bases between. The CDR3 bases are TGTGCCAGTTCGGGGACTGTGGCTAATGAAAAACTGTTTTTT. This encodes CASSGTVANEKLFF.

The gene calls are TRBV7-6 and TRBJ2-1; TRBD2 agrees at 8 bases. CDR1 and CDR2 from the germline V gene are SGHVS and FNYEAQ. The CDR3 length is 16 residues. J was trimmed by 4 bases and V by 1 base; bases with no gene match: 6. CDR3 in amino acids: CASSLGSGRVYNEQFF. CDR3 in DNA: TGTGCCAGCAGCTTAGGGAGCGGGAGAGTTTACAATGAGCAGTTCTTC.

J is TRBJ1-1 and V is TRBV10-1; the match to TRBD1 covers 12 bases. V gave up 0 bases and J gave up 0 bases; unmatched junction bases: 8. Per the germline V gene, CDR1 is WNHNN and CDR2 is SYGVQD (reference sequence). The CDR3 extends over 19 amino acids. The CDR3 DNA is TGCGCCAGCAGTGAGTCGAGGGACAGGGGGCTAAAGATGAACACTGAAGCTTTCTTT. Its protein product is CASSESRDRGLKMNTEAFF.

This clonotype has a count of ten or more. The chain joins TRBV5-5 to TRBJ2-5; D gene ambiguous. Germline values: CDR1 SGHKS, CDR2 YYEKEE (reference sequence). The CDR3 contains 12 residues. V gave up 0 bases and J gave up 5 bases, with 5 bases separating them. The CDR3 region is CASSLVSETQYF. In DNA form, the CDR3 reads TGTGCCAGCAGCTTGGTTTCGGAGACCCAGTACTTC.

This clonotype was detected only a few times. The CDR3 sequence is CASSTTGGNQPQHF. The CDR3 nucleotides are TGTGCCAGCTCCACAACAGGGGGCAATCAGCCCCAGCATTTT. This chain connects TRBV12-3 or TRBV12-4 to TRBJ1-5; 7 bases map to TRBD1. CDR3 length equals 14 residues. Unmatched junction bases numbered 6, after V lost 8 bases and J lost 2 bases.

This clonotype was counted only a few times. J is TRBJ2-1 and V is TRBV5-1, with 9 nucleotides matching TRBD2. V lost 2 bases to trimming and J lost 10 bases; unmatched junction nucleotides: 16. Germline V gene lookup returns CDR1 SGHRS and CDR2 YFSETQ. This CDR3 contains 17 residues. The CDR3 DNA reads TGCGCCAGCAGCTTTCCCCGGCGACTAGCGGCGGACCCGGAGCAGTTCTTC. It yields the protein CASSFPRRLAADPEQFF. Using reference TRBV5-1 and TRBJ2-1 for the parts outside the CDR3, the full variable domain is KAGVTQTPRYLIKTRGQQVTLSCSPISGHRSVSWYQQTPGQGLQFLFEYFSETQRNKGNFPGRFSGRQFSNSRSEMNVSTLELGDSALYLCASSFPRRLAADPEQFFGPGTRLTVL.

This clonotype appeared a single time. The V and J genes are TRBV5-1 and TRBJ2-1; no clear D. V was trimmed by 0 bases and J by 8 bases, leaving 12 bases between them. The germline gives CDR1 SGHRS, CDR2 YFSETQ. CDR3 length: 14 residues. The CDR3: CASSLAPGSDEQFF. In DNA form, the CDR3 reads TGCGCCAGCAGCTTGGCCCCGGGCTCTGATGAGCAGTTCTTC.

The chain recombines TRBV20-1 with TRBJ2-1; maybe TRBD2 (6 bases). Per the germline V gene, CDR1 is DFQATT and CDR2 is SNEGSKA (reference sequence). CDR3 length: 15 residues. Trimming cost V 2 bases and J 5 bases, with 16 bases left between them. The CDR3 nucleotides are TGCAGTGCTAGACCCCCTCTAGCGCTGCACAATGAGCAGTTCTTC. Translation: CSARPPLALHNEQFF.

As concerns this clonotype: A much larger clone differs from this one at a single base, so this may be a read error. The chain is built from TRBV28 and TRBJ2-7, with 12 bases lining up with TRBD2. The CDR3 contains 16 residues. Germline CDR1 is MDHEN and CDR2 is SYDVKM. V lost 5 bases to trimming and J lost 3 bases; unmatched junction nucleotides: 8. Written as DNA, the CDR3 is TGTGCCAGCAGTACCCCGACTAGCGGGAGTCTCTACGAGCAGTACTTC. Its translation is CASSTPTSGSLYEQYF. Full variable domain (missing parts from reference TRBV28 and TRBJ2-7): DVKVTQSSRYLVKRTGEKVFLECVQDMDHENMFWYRQDPGLGLRLIYFSYDVKMKEKGDIPEGYSVSREKKERFSLILESASTNQTSMYLCASSTPTSGSLYEQYFGPGTRLTVT.

This chain uses TRBV20-1 with TRBJ2-1; tentatively, D is TRBD1 (5 bases). The length of the CDR3 is 15 residues. Germline CDR1 is DFQATT and CDR2 is SNEGSKA (reference sequence). Trimming took off 1 base at V and 4 bases at J, with 14 bases between the two ends. The DNA of the CDR3 is TGCAGTGCTAGAGGGGCGACAGATACTTACAATGAGCAGTTCTTC. Its protein product is CSARGATDTYNEQFF.

The V and J genes are TRBV5-1 and TRBJ1-2; TRBD1 agrees at 9 bases. The V gene's germline CDR1 is SGHRS and CDR2 YFSETQ. CDR3 length: 15 residues. Losses at the gene ends were 4 bases for V and 6 bases for J; bases not matched to a gene: 10. The CDR3 loop is CASSDGTGSWDGYTF. DNA of the CDR3: TGCGCCAGCAGCGACGGGACAGGGTCGTGGGATGGCTACACCTTC.

This chain connects TRBV6-2 or TRBV6-3 to TRBJ2-4; no reliable D call. The length of the CDR3 is 14 residues. Germline values: CDR1 MNHEY, CDR2 SVGEGT. V was trimmed by 5 bases and J by 6 bases, leaving 14 bases between them. The CDR3 sequence: CASSPLGVLNIQYF. CDR3 bases: TGTGCCAGCAGTCCCCTTGGAGTTCTAAACATTCAGTACTTC.

The chain couples TRBV27 to TRBJ2-1; 13 positions match TRBD2. The CDR3 contains 16 residues. Germline trimming cut 5 bases from V and 8 bases from J; bases unmatched to any gene: 9. Germline V gives CDR1 MNHEY, CDR2 SMNVEV (reference sequence). The CDR3 DNA reads TGTGCCAGCAGTGCCGGGACTAGCGGGAATCGGCATGAGCAGTTCTTC. It codes for CASSAGTSGNRHEQFF.

The chain links TRBV20-1 to TRBJ1-2; D is possibly TRBD1 (5 bases). This CDR3 is 13 amino acids long. V lost 3 bases and J lost 4, with 12 bases in between. CDR1 and CDR2 from the germline V gene are DFQATT and SNEGSKA (reference sequence). The CDR3 here is CSARGRVVYGYTF. Written as DNA, the CDR3 is TGCAGTGCTAGGGGCAGGGTAGTCTATGGCTACACCTTC.

The chain combines TRBV7-9 with TRBJ2-2; no firm D call. Trimming removed 5 bases at V and 6 bases at J, with 13 bases between. The CDR3 is made up of 14 amino acids. The germline CDR1 and CDR2 sequences are SEHNR and FQNEAQ (reference sequence). CDR3 in amino acids: CASSLGSVAGELFF. The CDR3 nucleotides read TGTGCCAGCAGCCTTGGGTCCGTGGCCGGGGAGCTGTTTTTT.

The rearrangement links TRBV20-1 to TRBJ1-1; D is undetermined. V shed 0 bases and J shed 1 base, with 12 bases lying between them. The CDR3 has 15 residues. In germline, CDR1 is DFQATT, CDR2 SNEGSKA (reference sequence). CDR3 sequence (DNA): TGCAGTGCTAGAGAGAATAGGCGGGGGAACACTGAAGCTTTCTTT. Translated, it gives CSARENRRGNTEAFF.

V is TRBV10-1 and J is TRBJ2-1, with 9 nucleotides matching TRBD2. There are 16 residues in the CDR3. The germline V gene encodes CDR1 WNHNN and CDR2 SYGVQD (reference sequence). With V trimmed by 7 bases and J by 4 bases, 11 bases remained unmatched. CDR3 in amino acids: CASIEAGGLEYNEQFF. In nucleotides, the CDR3 is TGCGCCAGCATTGAAGCGGGAGGCCTCGAATACAATGAGCAGTTCTTC.